A selection of T cell receptor beta chains follows, all from one sample in a study of T cells in localized non-small cell lung cancer. TCRdb's copy holds only in-frame clones and misses some; the assay was immunoSEQ multiplex PCR. The sample has nearly 25,000 clones, roughly 90% seen once. The starting material was peripheral blood, obtained before any cancer treatment. These receptors came from a man aged 35 to 69 with stage III squamous cell lung carcinoma. Each CDR3 is given with its conserved first and last residue. Each record gives: clone size, CDR3 length, D gene, J gene, V gene, CDR3 DNA, CDR3 protein. D genes are given only for firm matches. Rows give clone size only sometimes, using once, few, many, or a class for an expanded clone.

size: NA; length: 14; D: NA; J: TRBJ1-5; V: TRBV18; DNA: TGTGCCAGCTCACCATTGGACACAAATCAGCCCCAGCATTTT; CDR3: CASSPLDTNQPQHF
size: NA; length: 11; D: TRBD1; J: TRBJ1-2; V: TRBV28; DNA: TGTGCCAGCCTGCGCAGGGGGGGCTACACCTTC; CDR3: CASLRRGGYTF
size: NA; length: 15; D: NA; J: TRBJ1-3; V: TRBV30; DNA: TGTGCCTGGAGTCTTTTCGGACTGGGTGGAAACACCATATATTTT; CDR3: CAWSLFGLGGNTIYF
size: NA; length: 16; D: TRBD1; J: TRBJ1-2; V: TRBV6-5; DNA: TGTGCCAGCAGTTACTTACGGACAGGGGGCGGCTATGGCTACACCTTC; CDR3: CASSYLRTGGGYGYTF
size: few; length: 16; D: NA; J: TRBJ2-6; V: TRBV4-1; DNA: TGCGCCAGCAGCCAAGATCGGACTTCTGGGGCCAACGTCCTGACTTTC; CDR3: CASSQDRTSGANVLTF
size: NA; length: 12; D: NA; J: TRBJ2-2; V: TRBV2; DNA: TGTGCCAGCAGCGGGATCGGCGGGGAGCTGTTTTTT; CDR3: CASSGIGGELFF
size: NA; length: 16; D: NA; J: TRBJ1-5; V: TRBV7-6; DNA: TGTGCCAGCAGTCGCTTCGGGACCATCCTCCGGCAGCCCCAGCATTTT; CDR3: CASSRFGTILRQPQHF
size: NA; length: 14; D: NA; J: TRBJ2-5; V: TRBV7-9; DNA: TGTGCCAGCAGCCTGGCGGCACTAAAAGAGACCCAGTACTTC; CDR3: CASSLAALKETQYF
size: NA; length: 15; D: TRBD1; J: TRBJ1-5; V: TRBV4-3; DNA: TGCGCCAGCAGCTTACAACAGGGGGCGAATCAGCCCCAGCATTTT; CDR3: CASSLQQGANQPQHF
size: once; length: 13; D: NA; J: TRBJ1-1; V: TRBV6-5; DNA: TGTGCCAGCTCTGCCAACCCGAACACTGAAGCTTTCTTT; CDR3: CASSANPNTEAFF
size: NA; length: 16; D: NA; J: TRBJ1-1; V: TRBV21-1; DNA: TGTGCCAGCAGCAAAACTGTGCGGGGACAGCAAGTTGAAGCTTTCTTT; CDR3: CASSKTVRGQQVEAFF
size: NA; length: 16; D: NA; J: TRBJ1-5; V: TRBV4-1; DNA: TGCGCCAGCAGCCAAGATGGGCAGTGGAGTAATCAGCCCCAGCATTTT; CDR3: CASSQDGQWSNQPQHF
size: NA; length: 16; D: TRBD1; J: TRBJ2-7; V: TRBV4-2; DNA: TGTGCCAGCAGCCAGACCGGGACAGGGTCTGCCTACGAGCAGTACTTC; CDR3: CASSQTGTGSAYEQYF
size: once; length: 15; D: TRBD2; J: TRBJ2-5; V: TRBV19; DNA: TGTGCCAGTAGTAATAGCGGGTCCCCAAGAGAGTCCCAGTACTTC; CDR3: CASSNSGSPRESQYF
size: NA; length: 15; D: TRBD2; J: TRBJ2-1; V: TRBV6-5; DNA: TGTGCCAGCAGTTACGGGGGGACTACAAGCAATGAGCAGTTCTTC; CDR3: CASSYGGTTSNEQFF
size: NA; length: 14; D: NA; J: TRBJ1-2; V: TRBV7-3; DNA: TGTGCCAGCAGCTCCATTAACCCCCCCCATGGCTACACCTTC; CDR3: CASSSINPPHGYTF
size: NA; length: 14; D: NA; J: TRBJ1-5; V: TRBV7-8; DNA: TGTGCCAGCAGCCCCGGACGGAAGGTTCAGCCCCAGCATTTT; CDR3: CASSPGRKVQPQHF
size: NA; length: 13; D: NA; J: TRBJ1-5; V: TRBV6-6; DNA: TGTGCCAGCAGTTCGGCGCTCAATCAGCCCCAGCATTTT; CDR3: CASSSALNQPQHF
size: NA; length: 13; D: NA; J: TRBJ2-1; V: TRBV5-6; DNA: TGTGCCACCAAAGGGACGACCGACAATGAGCAGTTCTTC; CDR3: CATKGTTDNEQFF
size: NA; length: 13; D: NA; J: TRBJ2-1; V: TRBV6-5; DNA: TGTGCCAGCAGCCGACTAGTCTCCAATGAGCAGTTCTTC; CDR3: CASSRLVSNEQFF
size: NA; length: 17; D: TRBD2; J: TRBJ2-1; V: TRBV19; DNA: TGTGCCAGTAGTATAGGACTAGCGGGGGTCTCCTACAATGAGCAGTTCTTC; CDR3: CASSIGLAGVSYNEQFF
size: NA; length: 15; D: NA; J: TRBJ2-7; V: TRBV18; DNA: TGTGCCAGCTCACCACGGGTTGGCGTCGCCTACGAGCAGTACTTC; CDR3: CASSPRVGVAYEQYF
size: once; length: 16; D: TRBD2; J: TRBJ2-1; V: TRBV5-1; DNA: TGCGCCAGCAGCTCGGGACTAGCGGGAGGCTACAATGAGCAGTTCTTC; CDR3: CASSSGLAGGYNEQFF
size: NA; length: 11; D: NA; J: TRBJ2-3; V: TRBV7-9; DNA: TGTGCCAGCAGCTTTCGAGATACGCAGTATTTT; CDR3: CASSFRDTQYF
size: NA; length: 15; D: TRBD1; J: TRBJ2-1; V: TRBV6-6; DNA: TGTGCCAGCAGTTACTCAAGAGACAGGGGCAATGAGCAGTTCTTC; CDR3: CASSYSRDRGNEQFF
size: NA; length: 14; D: TRBD1; J: TRBJ1-2; V: TRBV30; DNA: TGTGCCTGGTCCTCGAGGGAGGGGGCTCAGGGCTACACCTTC; CDR3: CAWSSREGAQGYTF
size: NA; length: 15; D: TRBD1; J: TRBJ2-2; V: TRBV4-1; DNA: TGCGCCAGCAGCCAAAGTACAGGGGCCCCCGGGGAGCTGTTTTTT; CDR3: CASSQSTGAPGELFF
size: NA; length: 15; D: NA; J: TRBJ1-5; V: TRBV19; DNA: TGTGCCAGTAGTATAAGGAGCCCGGCGGGCCAGCCCCAGCATTTT; CDR3: CASSIRSPAGQPQHF
size: once; length: 14; D: NA; J: TRBJ2-5; V: TRBV9; DNA: TGTGCCAGCAGCGTAGAAGCACTAGGGGGGACCCAGTACTTC; CDR3: CASSVEALGGTQYF
size: NA; length: 13; D: NA; J: TRBJ2-7; V: TRBV28; DNA: TGTGCCGGCTCAGGGTCGAGCTCCTACGAGCAGTACTTC; CDR3: CAGSGSSSYEQYF
size: NA; length: 12; D: NA; J: TRBJ2-7; V: TRBV7-5; DNA: TGTGTCAGAAGCTCTGACCCAGACGAGCAGTACTTC; CDR3: CVRSSDPDEQYF
size: NA; length: 15; D: NA; J: TRBJ2-1; V: TRBV4-1; DNA: TGCGCCAGCAGCCAAGCAGGGGGCGGGGGAAATGAGCAGTTCTTC; CDR3: CASSQAGGGGNEQFF
size: once; length: 15; D: TRBD2; J: TRBJ2-1; V: TRBV9; DNA: TGTGCCAGCAGCGAGCGGGGGGGCCTATACAATGAGCAGTTCTTC; CDR3: CASSERGGLYNEQFF
size: NA; length: 16; D: TRBD1; J: TRBJ1-5; V: TRBV19; DNA: TGTGCCAGTAGTATATTTGGACAGGGCTGGGATCAGCCCCAGCATTTT; CDR3: CASSIFGQGWDQPQHF
size: NA; length: 15; D: NA; J: TRBJ2-4; V: TRBV7-2; DNA: TGTGCCAGCAGCTTTGGGGGTATAGCCAAAAACATTCAGTACTTC; CDR3: CASSFGGIAKNIQYF
size: NA; length: 14; D: TRBD1; J: TRBJ2-2; V: TRBV7-3; DNA: TGTGCCAGCAGCTTACAGGGGGCAAACGGGGAGCTGTTTTTT; CDR3: CASSLQGANGELFF
size: NA; length: 12; D: NA; J: TRBJ2-4; V: TRBV28; DNA: TGTGCCACCTACTCGGTCGCTGACATTCAGTACTTC; CDR3: CATYSVADIQYF
size: NA; length: 14; D: NA; J: TRBJ2-7; V: TRBV7-2; DNA: TGTGCCAGCAGCTTACGGCAGACCCAGGCCGAGCAGTACTTC; CDR3: CASSLRQTQAEQYF
size: NA; length: 16; D: NA; J: TRBJ1-5; V: TRBV4-3; DNA: TGCGCCAGCAGCCAAGATCGGCGGGGTAGCAATCAGCCCCAGCATTTT; CDR3: CASSQDRRGSNQPQHF
size: NA; length: 12; D: NA; J: TRBJ2-7; V: TRBV28; DNA: TGTGCCAGCAGGGGAGGTACCTACGAGCAGTACTTC; CDR3: CASRGGTYEQYF
size: NA; length: 13; D: NA; J: TRBJ2-5; V: TRBV7-2; DNA: TGTGCCAGCAGCCGTACGATCCAAGAGACCCAGTACTTC; CDR3: CASSRTIQETQYF
size: NA; length: 15; D: TRBD1; J: TRBJ1-2; V: TRBV5-5; DNA: TGTGCCAGCAGCTTGAACAGGGGGCTTGGCTATGGCTACACCTTC; CDR3: CASSLNRGLGYGYTF
size: NA; length: 14; D: TRBD1; J: TRBJ1-5; V: TRBV27; DNA: TGTGCCAGCAGGAAGACAGGGGGCAATCAGCCCCAGCATTTT; CDR3: CASRKTGGNQPQHF
size: NA; length: 13; D: NA; J: TRBJ2-7; V: TRBV7-2; DNA: TGTGCCAGCAGTACATCCCCCTCCTACGAGCAGTACTTC; CDR3: CASSTSPSYEQYF
size: NA; length: 19; D: NA; J: TRBJ2-5; V: TRBV21-1; DNA: TGTGCCAGCAGCAAAGGGTGGGGGGAGCGACACGGACTACAAGAGACCCAGTACTTC; CDR3: CASSKGWGERHGLQETQYF
size: NA; length: 15; D: TRBD1; J: TRBJ1-2; V: TRBV10-3; DNA: TGTGCCATAAGCCCGACAGGGCAATCTAACTATGGCTACACCTTC; CDR3: CAISPTGQSNYGYTF
size: few; length: 14; D: NA; J: TRBJ2-1; V: TRBV11-2; DNA: TGTGCCAGCAGCCCGCCGGGACTCCGCAATGAGCAGTTCTTC; CDR3: CASSPPGLRNEQFF
size: NA; length: 12; D: NA; J: TRBJ1-1; V: TRBV5-1; DNA: TGCGCCAGCAGCTTGGAATCCAGGGAAGCTTTCTTT; CDR3: CASSLESREAFF
size: NA; length: 16; D: NA; J: TRBJ1-6; V: TRBV15; DNA: TGTGCCACCAGCAGAGATCGAGGGGTTCCCCTTTCACCCCTCCACTTT; CDR3: CATSRDRGVPLSPLHF
size: NA; length: 13; D: NA; J: TRBJ2-1; V: TRBV6-1; DNA: TGTGCCAGCAGGGAGAGCTCCTACAATGAGCAGTTCTTC; CDR3: CASRESSYNEQFF
size: NA; length: 11; D: NA; J: TRBJ2-2; V: TRBV20-1; DNA: TGCAGTGCTCCTTCGCCCGGGGAGCTGTTTTTT; CDR3: CSAPSPGELFF
size: NA; length: 15; D: TRBD1; J: TRBJ1-5; V: TRBV4-1; DNA: TGCGCCAGCAGCCCCGGGACAGGGGAATACCAGCCCCAGCATTTT; CDR3: CASSPGTGEYQPQHF
size: NA; length: 12; D: NA; J: TRBJ2-5; V: TRBV14; DNA: TGTGCCAGCAGCCAAGTGGGCGAGACCCAGTACTTC; CDR3: CASSQVGETQYF
size: NA; length: 18; D: NA; J: TRBJ2-7; V: TRBV11-3; DNA: TGTGCCAGCAGCTTAGGCCCTCTAACTAGCAGCGTACACCACGAGCAGTACTTC; CDR3: CASSLGPLTSSVHHEQYF
size: NA; length: 14; D: NA; J: TRBJ1-3; V: TRBV15; DNA: TGTGCCACCAGCAGAAATGACAGGGGAAACACCATATATTTT; CDR3: CATSRNDRGNTIYF